This TCR beta chain was sequenced for a study of shared clonotypes between healthy human individuals. The protocol was immunoSEQ multiplex PCR, while the TCRdb copy is restricted to in-frame clones and leaves out a portion. In the table there are hundreds of thousands of clones, roughly 98% of which are singletons. The V end was cut by 4 bases, the J end by 6 bases, with 22 bases between. This CDR3 contains 16 residues. CDR1 and CDR2 from the germline V gene are SGDLS and YYNGEE. Naivety among CD8 cells was defined by CD45RO negativity and positive CCR7 selection, thereby excluding terminally differentiated effector memory CD45RA+ cells. This clone was detected only once.

Sample: naive CD8+ T cells sorted from blood. J is TRBJ1-2 and V is TRBV9; D unresolved. This TCR came from a man aged 30 to 45 in good health. This CDR3 reads CASSSRPLDSGDGYTF. The CDR3 DNA is TGTGCCAGCAGCTCCCGCCCTCTGGACTCGGGCGATGGCTACACCTTC.